A selection of T cell receptor beta chains follows, all from one sample in a study of beta chain features in type 1 diabetes. The assay was immunoSEQ multiplex PCR, and TCRdb's table has in-frame clones only and misses some. The profile shows about 650,000 clones, 9.5% to 15% of them singletons. The sequencing sample was made of naive CD4+ T cells from blood. The receptors were sampled from a man aged 25-40 years with type 1 diabetes. The CDR3 runs from the conserved cysteine through the conserved F or W. A D gene is named only where the DNA matches it firmly. Clone size appears in some rows only: once, few, many, or a class for an expanded clone.

cdr3_length,clone_size,v_call,j_call,d_call,cdr3_aa,cdr3_nt
14,.,TRBV7-9,TRBJ2-7,.,CASSLEESGFEQYF,TGTGCCAGCAGCTTAGAGGAGTCGGGGTTCGAGCAGTACTTC
13,few,TRBV28,TRBJ2-3,.,CATSGGATDTQYF,TGTGCCACATCTGGGGGAGCCACAGATACGCAGTATTTT
14,.,TRBV9,TRBJ2-1,.,CASSVQGKGNEQFF,TGTGCCAGCAGCGTACAGGGCAAGGGGAATGAGCAGTTCTTC
15,few,TRBV18,TRBJ2-3,TRBD2,CASSERLASTDTQYF,TGTGCCAGCTCAGAACGACTAGCGAGCACAGATACGCAGTATTTT
14,few,TRBV19,TRBJ2-1,TRBD2,CASISGLAGGEQFF,TGTGCCAGTATTTCCGGACTAGCGGGTGGTGAGCAGTTCTTC
11,.,TRBV5-1,TRBJ2-7,.,CASSSSYEQYF,TGCGCCAGCAGCTCGAGCTACGAGCAGTACTTC
13,.,TRBV4-1,TRBJ2-3,.,CASSQREADTQYF,TGCGCCAGCAGCCAACGTGAGGCGGATACGCAGTATTTT
15,few,TRBV7-8,TRBJ1-2,.,CASSRGRVQPHGYTF,TGTGCCAGCAGCAGGGGAAGAGTACAACCCCATGGCTACACCTTC
18,.,TRBV10-3,TRBJ2-7,TRBD2,CAISTPGTSGGLSYEQYF,TGTGCCATCTCCACCCCGGGGACTAGCGGGGGACTCTCCTACGAGCAGTACTTC
14,.,TRBV7-9,TRBJ1-5,.,CASSPRGAFQPQHF,TGTGCCAGCAGCCCCAGGGGTGCGTTTCAGCCCCAGCATTTT
14,.,TRBV30,TRBJ2-5,.,CAWSVYSLLETQYF,TGTGCCTGGAGTGTCTACAGCTTATTAGAGACCCAGTACTTC
13,few,TRBV14,TRBJ1-2,.,CASSQEETYGYTF,TGTGCCAGCAGCCAAGAAGAGACCTATGGCTACACCTTC
15,.,TRBV2,TRBJ2-5,TRBD2,CASGSTSGGGETQYF,TGTGCCAGCGGCTCGACTAGCGGGGGTGGAGAGACCCAGTACTTC
13,few,TRBV29-1,TRBJ2-1,TRBD2,CSVETSGGARQFF,TGCAGCGTTGAGACTAGCGGGGGGGCCCGGCAGTTCTTC
16,few,TRBV4-1,TRBJ2-2,.,CASSQGDGDPSGELFF,TGCGCCAGCAGCCAAGGAGACGGGGATCCGAGCGGGGAGCTGTTTTTT
13,few,TRBV4-3,TRBJ2-7,.,CASSQGKRDEQYF,TGCGCCAGCAGCCAAGGGAAGAGGGACGAGCAGTACTTC
15,.,TRBV29-1,TRBJ2-3,TRBD2,CSVGSTSGRTDTQYF,TGCAGCGTTGGATCGACTAGCGGCCGCACAGATACGCAGTATTTT
14,.,TRBV5-6,TRBJ1-3,.,CASSRGTAGNTIYF,TGTGCCAGCAGCAGGGGGACTGCTGGAAACACCATATATTTT
15,few,TRBV7-2,TRBJ2-7,TRBD1,CASSNGQGAGYEQYF,TGTGCCAGCAGCAATGGACAGGGGGCCGGATACGAGCAGTACTTC
14,.,TRBV2,TRBJ2-3,.,CASAYLVNTDTQYF,TGTGCCAGCGCGTATTTAGTGAACACAGATACGCAGTATTTT
12,many,TRBV5-1,TRBJ2-3,.,CASSTGTDTQYF,TGCGCCAGCAGCACCGGCACAGATACGCAGTATTTT
18,few,TRBV5-1,TRBJ1-6,TRBD1,CASSFTPGQGPDNSPLHF,TGCGCCAGCAGCTTTACCCCAGGACAGGGGCCGGATAATTCACCCCTCCACTTT
16,.,TRBV19,TRBJ2-5,TRBD1,CASSTGQGAWMETQYF,TGTGCCAGTAGTACGGGACAGGGGGCTTGGATGGAGACCCAGTACTTC
20,.,TRBV4-3,TRBJ2-5,.,CASSQIPVRLVSGNQETQYF,TGCGCCAGCAGCCAAATCCCGGTTCGCCTCGTTTCGGGAAACCAAGAGACCCAGTACTTC
13,few,TRBV9,TRBJ1-2,TRBD1,CASSRGGTAQYTF,TGTGCCAGCAGCAGGGGAGGGACAGCCCAGTACACCTTC
16,few,TRBV27,TRBJ2-2,TRBD1,CASSSSPGTGSGELFF,TGTGCCAGCAGTTCCAGTCCCGGGACAGGGTCCGGGGAGCTGTTTTTT
15,.,TRBV7-3,TRBJ2-7,.,CASSLNSGSSYEQYF,TGTGCCAGCAGCTTAAACTCGGGGAGCTCCTACGAGCAGTACTTC
13,few,TRBV2,TRBJ2-1,.,CFSSGSFYNEQFF,TGCTTCAGCTCAGGATCCTTCTACAATGAGCAGTTCTTC
14,.,TRBV30,TRBJ2-7,.,CAWSVLDTDSEQYF,TGTGCCTGGAGTGTTCTTGACACGGACTCCGAGCAGTACTTC
16,few,TRBV4-3,TRBJ2-3,.,CASSQVHGVSTDTQYF,TGCGCCAGCAGCCAAGTTCACGGGGTGAGCACAGATACGCAGTATTTT
14,.,TRBV10-3,TRBJ2-5,.,CAISEFSRRETQYF,TGTGCCATCAGTGAGTTCAGCCGTCGGGAGACCCAGTACTTC
14,.,TRBV9,TRBJ2-7,.,CASSPLRGRYEQYF,TGTGCCAGCAGCCCATTAAGAGGGCGCTACGAGCAGTACTTC
15,few,TRBV7-2,TRBJ2-3,TRBD1,CASSLRDRSTDTQYF,TGTGCCAGCAGCCTGCGGGACAGGAGCACAGATACGCAGTATTTT
14,.,TRBV28,TRBJ1-6,TRBD1,CASHRDRRDSPLHF,TGTGCCAGCCACCGGGACAGACGGGATTCACCCCTCCACTTT
15,few,TRBV7-3,TRBJ2-7,TRBD1,CASSDGPGQGYEQYF,TGTGCCAGCAGCGATGGCCCCGGACAGGGCTACGAGCAGTACTTC
14,.,TRBV5-1,TRBJ2-5,.,CASSLGGTPETQYF,TGCGCCAGCAGCTTGGGAGGGACACCAGAGACCCAGTACTTC
11,.,TRBV6-5,TRBJ1-1,.,CASSQGTEAFF,TGTGCCAGCAGCCAGGGAACCGAAGCTTTCTTT
14,.,TRBV19,TRBJ2-1,.,CASSSGRTDNEQFF,TGTGCCAGTAGTAGCGGGCGGACTGACAATGAGCAGTTCTTC
14,.,TRBV23-1,TRBJ2-7,.,CASSQWASTYEQYF,TGCGCCAGCAGTCAATGGGCCAGCACCTACGAGCAGTACTTC
19,.,TRBV2,TRBJ2-5,TRBD2,CASRGLDGLAGESQETQYF,TGTGCCAGCAGAGGACTAGATGGGCTAGCGGGGGAGAGCCAAGAGACCCAGTACTTC
13,.,TRBV29-1,TRBJ2-5,.,CSAREGGKETQYF,TGCAGCGCTCGGGAAGGGGGTAAAGAGACCCAGTACTTC
16,few,TRBV23-1,TRBJ2-7,.,CASSQWVGLTLYEQYF,TGCGCCAGCAGTCAATGGGTCGGACTGACCCTCTACGAGCAGTACTTC
16,few,TRBV2,TRBJ2-6,.,CASSIQGYSGANVLTF,TGTGCCAGCTCCATACAGGGATACTCTGGGGCCAACGTCCTGACTTTC
13,.,TRBV5-1,TRBJ2-1,.,CASSLDTYNEQFF,TGCGCCAGCAGCTTGGACACCTACAATGAGCAGTTCTTC
14,.,TRBV7-9,TRBJ2-7,.,CASSVSGSSYEQYF,TGTGCCAGCAGTGTTTCGGGGAGCTCCTACGAGCAGTACTTC
16,.,TRBV12-2,TRBJ2-5,.,CASRFNPRQGRETQYF,TGTGCAAGTCGCTTTAATCCCAGACAGGGAAGGGAGACCCAGTACTTC
12,.,TRBV2,TRBJ2-1,.,CASSEGQVGEFF,TGTGCCAGCAGTGAAGGTCAAGTCGGAGAGTTCTTC
15,few,TRBV6-5,TRBJ2-3,TRBD2,CASSYSRGGADTQYF,TGTGCCAGCAGTTACTCGCGGGGGGGCGCAGATACGCAGTATTTT
14,few,TRBV30,TRBJ2-7,.,CAWRTGYQFYEQYF,TGTGCCTGGAGAACGGGGTACCAATTCTACGAGCAGTACTTC